Reported below is one T cell receptor (beta chain). Its antigen is unknown. This record belongs to a study of shared clonotypes between healthy human individuals. Original methodology: Filtering differed because ImmunoSEQ produced junction-only sequences that carried no quality scores. TCRdb keeps only in-frame clones here, not all; method: immunoSEQ multiplex PCR. That table is the source of V, J and clone size, and D and trimming were worked out from the DNA. Of about 92,000 clones in the sample, 60% to 70% are singletons; the top ten hold approximately 46%. Broader study findings: It was observed that around 5% of naive CD4 clonotypes were shared across a handful of donors.

Sequenced material: memory CD8+ T cells sorted from blood. Subset of the sample: CD45RO+ cells pooled with CCR7-negative TemRA cells. The TCR sequence derives from a man between 25 and 39 years old in good health.

This chain's CDR3 is CASSERKGFGFYEQYF. CDR3 bases: TGTGCCAGCAGTGAAAGGAAAGGATTCGGGTTCTACGAGCAGTACTTC. The chain uses TRBV6-1 and TRBJ2-7; no firm D call. The CDR3 sequence is 16 residues long. V was cut by 2 bases and J by 3 bases, with 17 bases left in between. Germline V CDR1 and CDR2: MNHNS, SASEGT.